The rows below give T cell receptor beta chains drawn from one sample of a study of CD8+CD57+ T cells in acquired aplastic anemia. TCRdb re-analysed the reads in MiXCR, keeping a single row per CDR3 protein. The sample records just over 450,000 distinct CDR3 sequences, around 30% being singletons. The sequenced sample was sorted CD4+, CD8+, or CD8+CD57+ T cells (not recorded which) from PBMCs. Receptors were obtained from a human donor with aplastic anemia. The CDR3 runs from the conserved cysteine through the conserved F or W. Clone size is given for some rows only: seen once, a few or many times, or a class if the clone is expanded.

j_call,clone_size,v_call,cdr3_aa
TRBJ1-6,many,TRBV7-8,CASSLVVQNNSPLHF
TRBJ2-5,few,TRBV11-2,CASSSGTSAGWYQETQYF
TRBJ2-7,-,TRBV11-1,CASSLGSLRDTYEQYF
TRBJ2-1,-,TRBV19,CASSMAGGIYNEQFF
TRBJ1-2,once,TRBV20-1,CSAHDRGNYGYTF
TRBJ1-1,few,TRBV5-5,CASSLIGAGKNTEAFF
TRBJ2-7,few,TRBV5-6,CASRTGSLFSEQYF
TRBJ1-5,-,TRBV20-1,CSARPPPVQGQPQHF
TRBJ1-5,-,TRBV19,CASSMAGHLQPQHF
TRBJ2-7,few,TRBV20-1,CSALPLYAGRSSYEQYF
TRBJ1-4,-,TRBV2,CASNGIEREKLFF
TRBJ1-2,many,TRBV7-2,CASSLATGGVNYGYTF
TRBJ1-1,few,TRBV9,CASSVGRGAMNTEAFF
TRBJ2-3,many,TRBV2,CASRDRAPQYF
TRBJ2-7,-,TRBV5-6,CASCPDSGTAVSYEQYF
TRBJ2-7,few,TRBV30,CAWSVRGEQYF
TRBJ1-3,-,TRBV20-1,CSAREGGVPGNTIYF
TRBJ2-5,-,TRBV29-1,CSLGGVQETQYF
TRBJ1-1,few,TRBV7-2,CASSGRLNTEAFF
TRBJ2-3,few,TRBV6-5,CASSYRGGTDTQYF
TRBJ2-1,-,TRBV5-6,CASSLAGVFPGFF
TRBJ2-7,many,TRBV7-9,CASSLYDSYEQYF
TRBJ1-6,many,TRBV6-1,CASSDRGSPLHF
-,-,TRBV15,CATSSSGTSGYEQYF
TRBJ2-3,-,TRBV29-1,CSVRTSGTGTDTQYF
TRBJ1-1,many,TRBV19,CASSIRGAEAFF
TRBJ1-3,many,TRBV2,CASRGITGVGNTIYF
TRBJ2-5,-,TRBV6-1,CASSLGMGGTQYF
TRBJ1-1,few,TRBV11-3,CASSRRTETNTAAFF
TRBJ1-2,many,TRBV20-1,CSAKLGRGYTF
TRBJ2-7,many,TRBV6-1,CASKRTRDTTYEQYF
TRBJ1-5,-,TRBV19,CASVGTGSNQPQHF
TRBJ2-6,-,TRBV7-3,CASGTGANVLTF
TRBJ1-2,-,TRBV19,CASSRPGSRVPQANYGYTF
TRBJ1-1,many,TRBV2,CASRSSQGGHTEAFF
TRBJ2-7,many,TRBV7-9,CASSPTARSSYEQYF
TRBJ1-5,many,TRBV2,CASSGESGQPQHF
TRBJ1-1,-,TRBV7-9,CASSPDRGPTEAFF
TRBJ1-5,-,TRBV4-3,CASSQGGQGLNQPQHF
TRBJ1-2,many,TRBV5-5,CASSLVGRGTDYGYTF